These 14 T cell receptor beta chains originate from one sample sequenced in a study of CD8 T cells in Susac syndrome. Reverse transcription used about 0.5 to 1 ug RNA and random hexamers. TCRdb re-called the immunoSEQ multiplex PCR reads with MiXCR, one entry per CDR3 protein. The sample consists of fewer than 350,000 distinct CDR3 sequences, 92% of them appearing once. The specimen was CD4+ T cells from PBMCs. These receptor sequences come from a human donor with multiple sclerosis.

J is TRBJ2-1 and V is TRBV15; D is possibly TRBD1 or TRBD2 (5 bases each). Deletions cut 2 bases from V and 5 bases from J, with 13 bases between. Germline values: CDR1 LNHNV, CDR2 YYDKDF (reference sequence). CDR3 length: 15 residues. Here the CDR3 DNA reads TGTGCCACCAGCAGAATGAGGGGCGGCCACAATGAGCAGTTCTTC. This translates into CATSRMRGGHNEQFF. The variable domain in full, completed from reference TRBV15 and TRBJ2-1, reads DAMVIQNPRYQVTQFGKPVTLSCSQTLNHNVMYWYQQKSSQAPKLLFHYYDKDFNNEADTPDNFQSRRPNTSFCFLDIRSPGLGDTAMYLCATSRMRGGHNEQFFGPGTRLTVL.

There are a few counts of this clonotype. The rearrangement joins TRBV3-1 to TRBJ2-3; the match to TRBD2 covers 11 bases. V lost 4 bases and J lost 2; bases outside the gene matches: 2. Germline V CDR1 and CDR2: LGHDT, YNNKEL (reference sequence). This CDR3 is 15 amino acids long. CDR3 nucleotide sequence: TGTGCCAGCAGCCCGGGACTAGCGGACACAGATACGCAGTATTTT. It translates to CASSPGLADTDTQYF.

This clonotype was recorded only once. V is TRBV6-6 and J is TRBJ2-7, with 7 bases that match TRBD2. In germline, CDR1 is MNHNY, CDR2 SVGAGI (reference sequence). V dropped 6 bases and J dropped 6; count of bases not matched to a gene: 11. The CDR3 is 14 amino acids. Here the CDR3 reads CASRVREGLTEQYF. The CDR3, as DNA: TGTGCCAGCAGGGTTAGGGAGGGGCTCACCGAGCAGTACTTC.

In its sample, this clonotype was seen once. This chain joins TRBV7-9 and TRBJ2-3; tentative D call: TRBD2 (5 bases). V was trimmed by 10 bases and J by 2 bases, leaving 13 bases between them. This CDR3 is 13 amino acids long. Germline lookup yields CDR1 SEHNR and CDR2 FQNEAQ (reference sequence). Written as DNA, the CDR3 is TGTGCCATCGGGGAAGTTTTCACAGATACGCAGTATTTT. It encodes CAIGEVFTDTQYF.

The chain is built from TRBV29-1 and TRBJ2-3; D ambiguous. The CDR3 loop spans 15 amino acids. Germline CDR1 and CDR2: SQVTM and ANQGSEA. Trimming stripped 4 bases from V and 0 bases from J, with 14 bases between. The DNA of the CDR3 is TGCAGCGTTGGTGCATTGGTAGCCAGCACAGATACGCAGTATTTT. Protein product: CSVGALVASTDTQYF.

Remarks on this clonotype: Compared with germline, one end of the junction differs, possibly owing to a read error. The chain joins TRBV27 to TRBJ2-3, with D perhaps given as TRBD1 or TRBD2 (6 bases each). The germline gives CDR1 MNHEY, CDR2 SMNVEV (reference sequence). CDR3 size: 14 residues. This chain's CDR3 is CASGLVRGGDTQYF. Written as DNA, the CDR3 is TGTGCCAGCGGTTTAGTCAGGGGAGGAGATACGCAGTATTTT.

Written as DNA, the CDR3 is TGTGCCAGCAGTTCCGGACAGGGCTATGGCTACACCTTC. This codes for CASSSGQGYGYTF. The chain carries TRBV6-2 or TRBV6-3 and TRBJ1-2; TRBD1 aligns across 8 bases. Germline CDR1 is MNHEY and CDR2 is SVGEGT. The CDR3 totals 13 residues. V lost 4 bases and J lost 4; bases outside the gene matches: 2.

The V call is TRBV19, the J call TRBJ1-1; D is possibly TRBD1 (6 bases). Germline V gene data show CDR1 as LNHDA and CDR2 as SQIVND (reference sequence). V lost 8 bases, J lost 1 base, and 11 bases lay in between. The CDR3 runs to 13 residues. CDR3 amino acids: CASGRTANTEAFF. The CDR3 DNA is TGTGCCAGTGGAAGGACAGCGAACACTGAAGCTTTCTTT.

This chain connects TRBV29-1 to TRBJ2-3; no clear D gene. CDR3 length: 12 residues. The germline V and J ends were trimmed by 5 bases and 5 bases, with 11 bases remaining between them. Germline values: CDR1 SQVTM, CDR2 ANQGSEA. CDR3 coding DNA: TGCAGCGTTAGGTTTCCGATAGATACGCAGTATTTT. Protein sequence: CSVRFPIDTQYF.

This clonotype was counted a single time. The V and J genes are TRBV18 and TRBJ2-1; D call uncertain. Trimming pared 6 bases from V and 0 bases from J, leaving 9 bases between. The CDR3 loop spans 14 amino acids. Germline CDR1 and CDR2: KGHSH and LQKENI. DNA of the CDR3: TGTGCCAGCTCGTCTGATAGCTCCTACAATGAGCAGTTCTTC. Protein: CASSSDSSYNEQFF.

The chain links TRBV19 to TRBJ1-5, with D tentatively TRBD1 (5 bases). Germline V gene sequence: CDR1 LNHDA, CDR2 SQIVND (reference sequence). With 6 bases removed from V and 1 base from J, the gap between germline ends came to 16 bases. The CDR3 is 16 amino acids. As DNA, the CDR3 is TGTGCCAGTAGCGGGAGTGGAAGGGGAAGCAATCAGCCCCAGCATTTT. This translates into CASSGSGRGSNQPQHF.

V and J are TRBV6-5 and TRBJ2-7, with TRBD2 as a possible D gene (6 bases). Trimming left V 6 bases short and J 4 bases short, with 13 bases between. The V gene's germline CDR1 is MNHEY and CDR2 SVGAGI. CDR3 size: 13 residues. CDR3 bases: TGTGCCAGCAGGTACAGCGGGCTGTACGAGCAGTACTTC. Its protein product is CASRYSGLYEQYF.

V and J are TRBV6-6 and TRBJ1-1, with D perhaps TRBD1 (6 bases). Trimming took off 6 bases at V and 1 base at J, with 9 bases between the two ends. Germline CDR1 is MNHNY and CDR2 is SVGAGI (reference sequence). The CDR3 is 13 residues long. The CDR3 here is CASSTRGNTEAFF. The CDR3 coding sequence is TGTGCCAGCAGCACCAGGGGGAACACTGAAGCTTTCTTT.

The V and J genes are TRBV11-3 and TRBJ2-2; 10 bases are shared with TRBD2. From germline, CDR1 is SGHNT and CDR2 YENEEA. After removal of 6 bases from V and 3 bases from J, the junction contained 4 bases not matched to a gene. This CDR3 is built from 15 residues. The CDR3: CASSVGLADTGELFF. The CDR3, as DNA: TGTGCCAGCAGTGTAGGACTAGCGGACACCGGGGAGCTGTTTTTT.